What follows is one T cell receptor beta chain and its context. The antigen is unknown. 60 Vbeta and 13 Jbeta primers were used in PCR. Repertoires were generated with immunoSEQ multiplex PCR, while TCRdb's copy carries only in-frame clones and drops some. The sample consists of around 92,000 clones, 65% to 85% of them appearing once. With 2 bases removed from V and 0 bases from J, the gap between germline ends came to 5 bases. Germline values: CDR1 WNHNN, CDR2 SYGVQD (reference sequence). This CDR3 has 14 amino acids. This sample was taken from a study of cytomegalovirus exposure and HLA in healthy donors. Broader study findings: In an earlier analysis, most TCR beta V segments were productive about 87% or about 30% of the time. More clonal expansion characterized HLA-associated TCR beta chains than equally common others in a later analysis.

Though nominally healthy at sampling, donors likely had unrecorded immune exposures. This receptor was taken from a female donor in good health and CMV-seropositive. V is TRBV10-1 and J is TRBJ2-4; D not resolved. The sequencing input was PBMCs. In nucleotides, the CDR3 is TGCGCCAGCAGTGAGCCCCTAGCCAAAAACATTCAGTACTTC. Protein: CASSEPLAKNIQYF.